This T cell receptor beta chain was captured by sequencing in a study of T cell changes during pregnancy in multiple sclerosis. Trimming took 5 bases from V and 2 from J, leaving 3 bases between them. Germline lookup yields CDR1 LNHNV and CDR2 YYDKDF (reference sequence). CDR3 length: 11 residues. This table comes from immunoSEQ multiplex PCR, and its TCRdb copy is limited to in-frame clones, with some not included. Among over 45,000 clones, around 89% were seen once, and the ten largest hold under 2%. The material sequenced was peripheral blood, taken after pregnancy. V usage is TRBV15 and J usage is TRBJ1-2, with D hard to call. The clonotype comes from a female donor with multiple sclerosis, enrolled in a pregnancy study. The DNA of the CDR3 is TGTGCCACCAGCCAGAACTATGGCTACACCTTC. As protein: CATSQNYGYTF.